This TCR beta chain was profiled in a study of T cell responses to AZD1222 COVID-19 vaccine. Study at large: The analysis combined second doses at about 4 or about 12 weeks.

Concerning this clone: The antigen is undetermined.

Clones were read by immunoSEQ multiplex PCR, and TCRdb kept only the in-frame ones, dropping some. The sample consists of around 100,000 clones, 90% of them appearing once. The CDR3 contains 18 residues. CDR1 MDHEN and CDR2 SYDVKM come from the germline V gene. V lost 3 bases and J lost 1, with 16 bases in between. Study-level findings and limits: CD4 TCRs linked to vaccination spanned spike, dominating at 160-218 and 743-854. Reports say nearly half of spike-specific TCRs go after unmutated variant regions. Elevations in Spike-specific TCR breadth and depth followed administration of two AZD1222 doses.

The TCR originated in an adult in good health. The sequences come from peripheral blood, collected on day 0 of AZD1222 vaccination. The rearrangement links TRBV28 to TRBJ1-6; unclear D gene. CDR3 sequence: CASSFLPGRGSYNSPLHF. CDR3 sequence (DNA): TGTGCCAGCAGTTTCTTGCCAGGCCGAGGATCCTATAATTCACCCCTCCACTTT.